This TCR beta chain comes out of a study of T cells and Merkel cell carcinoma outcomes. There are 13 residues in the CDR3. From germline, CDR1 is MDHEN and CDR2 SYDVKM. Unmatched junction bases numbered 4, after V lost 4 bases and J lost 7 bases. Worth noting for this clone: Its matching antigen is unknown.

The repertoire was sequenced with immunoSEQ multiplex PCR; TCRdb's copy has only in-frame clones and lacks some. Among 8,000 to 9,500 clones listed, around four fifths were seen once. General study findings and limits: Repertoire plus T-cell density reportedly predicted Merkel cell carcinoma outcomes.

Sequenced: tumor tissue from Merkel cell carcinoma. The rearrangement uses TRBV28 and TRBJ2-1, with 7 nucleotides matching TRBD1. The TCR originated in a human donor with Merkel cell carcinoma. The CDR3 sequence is CASSSGTVNEQFF. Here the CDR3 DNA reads TGTGCCAGCAGTTCCGGGACAGTTAATGAGCAGTTCTTC. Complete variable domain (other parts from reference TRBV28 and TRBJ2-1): DVKVTQSSRYLVKRTGEKVFLECVQDMDHENMFWYRQDPGLGLRLIYFSYDVKMKEKGDIPEGYSVSREKKERFSLILESASTNQTSMYLCASSSGTVNEQFFGPGTRLTVL.